Detailed here is one TCR beta chain. TCR beta sequencing was performed on blood CD8+ and CD4+ T cells. Reverse transcription of roughly 0.5 to 1 ug RNA was carried out with random hexamers. MiXCR was run by TCRdb on the immunoSEQ multiplex PCR reads, yielding one entry per CDR3 protein. The sample carries more than 85,000 distinct CDR3 sequences, 90% to 98% recorded once. The entry originates in a study of CD8 T cells in Susac syndrome. The origin of this receptor is a human donor in good health. The source material was CD4+ T cells from PBMCs.

CDR3 amino acids: CASSSWSGEQYF. As DNA, the CDR3 is TGTGCCAGCAGCTCATGGAGTGGCGAGCAGTACTTC. This chain uses TRBV9 with TRBJ2-7; no firm D call. The CDR3 consists of 12 residues. Deletions cut 4 bases from V and 6 bases from J, with 11 bases between. Germline V gene sequence: CDR1 SGDLS, CDR2 YYNGEE.